The clone carrying this T cell receptor (beta chain) was found many times. TCRdb re-analysed the 5' RACE reads in MiXCR, keeping a single row per CDR3 protein. The sample shows 20,000 to 30,000 distinct CDR3 sequences, 5.5% of them seen only once. V lost 6 bases and J lost 4, with 15 bases in between. Germline loops: CDR1 DFQATT, CDR2 SNEGSKA (reference sequence). The CDR3 sequence is 13 residues long. This record belongs to a study of T cells after yellow fever vaccination. Sequences were derived from PBMCs, either bulk or a sorted T-cell subset (CD4+, CD8+, memory, or dextramer-sorted; not recorded which), sampled 15 days after the yellow fever booster vaccination. The chain couples TRBV20-1 to TRBJ1-2; TRBD1 is a possible D gene (5 bases). This TCR derives from a man aged 30-40 years who received the YFV17D yellow fever vaccine. This CDR3 reads CSAPGFVSYGYTF. DNA of the CDR3: TGCAGTGCGCCAGGGTTCGTTAGCTATGGCTACACCTTC.